This T cell receptor beta chain was captured in a study of blood T cell repertoires in COVID-19. Study-wide context: The study drew acute and convalescent COVID-19 samples from the United States, Italy and Spain.

Followed over time, Seattle patients had been enrolled while infection was active. Authors' processing steps: Amplification of reference gene primers was used by the study to estimate nucleated cell counts. Clones were read by immunoSEQ multiplex PCR, and TCRdb kept only the in-frame ones, dropping some. The V and J calls and clone size come from that table; D and trimming were worked out from the DNA. The sample has around 310,000 clones; 75% to 95% are singletons. Sequencing was performed on peripheral blood. The receptor was isolated from a woman under 40 with COVID-19, enrolled during active disease.

CDR3 in amino acids: CASSEARGIGNSPLHF. The CDR3 coding sequence is TGTGCCAGCAGTGAAGCGCGGGGCATCGGTAATTCACCCCTCCACTTT. The chain couples TRBV2 to TRBJ1-6; TRBD1 might be the D (5 bases). V was trimmed by 0 bases and J by 6 bases, leaving 12 bases between them. Germline V lookup: CDR1 SNHLY, CDR2 FYNNEI. The CDR3 totals 16 residues.